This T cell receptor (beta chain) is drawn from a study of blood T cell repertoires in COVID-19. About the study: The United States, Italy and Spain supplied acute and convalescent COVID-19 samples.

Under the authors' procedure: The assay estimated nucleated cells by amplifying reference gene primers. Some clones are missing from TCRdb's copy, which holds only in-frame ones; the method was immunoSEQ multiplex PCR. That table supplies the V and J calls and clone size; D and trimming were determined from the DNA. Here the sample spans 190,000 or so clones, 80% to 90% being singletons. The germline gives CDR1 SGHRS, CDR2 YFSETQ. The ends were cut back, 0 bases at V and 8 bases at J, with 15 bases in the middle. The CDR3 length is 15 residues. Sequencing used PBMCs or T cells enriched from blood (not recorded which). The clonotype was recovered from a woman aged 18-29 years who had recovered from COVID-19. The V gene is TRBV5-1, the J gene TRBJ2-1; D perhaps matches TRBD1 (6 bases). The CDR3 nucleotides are TGCGCCAGCAGCTTGGCGCCCCAGGGGTTGGATGAGCAGTTCTTC. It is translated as CASSLAPQGLDEQFF.